This T cell receptor (beta chain) was sequenced in a study of shared clonotypes between healthy human individuals. Overall study context: Donors, aged 18 to 49, were a couple of women and a few men.

This table comes from immunoSEQ multiplex PCR, and its TCRdb copy is limited to in-frame clones, with some not included. The data contain approximately 2.5 million clones, approximately 94% of them singletons. General study findings and limits: The study found roughly 5% of naive CD4 clonotypes shared across a few donors. Compared with clonotypes that all four donors shared, non-shared clonotypes had lower generation probabilities. Inspection by rarefaction showed sorted-subset sequencing to be incomplete despite large depth.

Turning to this clone: Its antigen remains unidentified.

This receptor was taken from a man younger than 35 in good health. Sequenced material: naive CD4+ T cells sorted from blood. The sample's subset: CD45RA+ positively selected.

CDR3 coding DNA: TGTGCCAGCAGCACGGGACAGGGAAGGGTGAACACTGAAGCTTTCTTT. Encoded protein: CASSTGQGRVNTEAFF. The V gene is TRBV28, the J gene TRBJ1-1; TRBD1 matches 9 bases. The V gene's germline CDR1 is MDHEN and CDR2 SYDVKM. The CDR3 loop spans 16 amino acids. Trimming cost V 6 bases and J 0 bases; bases outside gene matches: 8. Drawing the rest from reference TRBV28 and TRBJ1-1, the complete variable domain is DVKVTQSSRYLVKRTGEKVFLECVQDMDHENMFWYRQDPGLGLRLIYFSYDVKMKEKGDIPEGYSVSREKKERFSLILESASTNQTSMYLCASSTGQGRVNTEAFFGQGTRLTVV.